The 9 T cell receptor beta chains listed next were all sequenced from one sample in a study of blood T cell repertoires in COVID-19. Libraries were prepared by immunoSEQ multiplex PCR; TCRdb keeps only in-frame clonotypes and omits some of them. The data hold about 270,000 clones, with over 75% observed a single time. Sequencing was performed on peripheral blood. Every receptor here comes from a human donor in a cohort sampled during active COVID-19.

Only a few counts were recorded for this clone. CDR3 nucleotide sequence: TGTGCCAGCAGCTTAGGCGCAGGGCTGACCTCCGGCGAGCAGTACTTC. Its translation is CASSLGAGLTSGEQYF. This chain links TRBV7-2 with TRBJ2-7, with a tentative D call TRBD1 (5 bases). V gave up 1 base and J gave up 6 bases, with 19 bases separating them. CDR1 is SGHTA, CDR2 FQGNSA, per germline. The CDR3 sequence is 16 residues long. Full variable domain (remainder filled in from reference TRBV7-2 and TRBJ2-7): GAGVSQSPSNKVTEKGKDVELRCDPISGHTALYWYRQSLGQGLEFLIYFQGNSAPDKSGLPSDRFSAERTGGSVSTLTIQRTQQEDSAVYLCASSLGAGLTSGEQYFGPGTRLTVT.

The sample holds a few counts of this clone. The rearrangement links TRBV5-6 to TRBJ2-7; 9 bases are a match to TRBD1. V lost 2 bases, J lost 7 bases, and 7 bases stayed unmatched. This CDR3 has 14 residues. CDR1 is SGHDT and CDR2 is YYEEEE in the germline V gene. CDR3 nucleotides: TGTGCCAGCAGCTTCATGGACAGGGGTAAAGAGCAGTACTTC. It codes for CASSFMDRGKEQYF.

The J gene is TRBJ2-1, the V gene TRBV7-3; D unresolved. The CDR3 extends over 13 amino acids. V was pared by 4 bases and J by 2 bases, with 6 bases between. Germline lookup yields CDR1 SGHTA and CDR2 FQGTGA. CDR3 bases: TGTGCCAGCAGCTATACGGCCTACAATGAGCAGTTCTTC. Translation: CASSYTAYNEQFF.

There are a few counts of this clone. V is TRBV12-5 and J is TRBJ2-2; 7 bases are shared with TRBD1. Germline assignment: CDR1 LGHNT and CDR2 FRNRAP. The CDR3 length is 15 residues. The V gene end was trimmed by 6 bases and the J gene end by 7 bases; junction bases not matched to a gene: 11. The CDR3 region has the DNA TGTGCTAGTGGACTCGGACAGGTCTCTAGCGGGGAGCTGTTTTTT. It encodes CASGLGQVSSGELFF. Combining the CDR3 with reference TRBV12-5 and TRBJ2-2 gives the whole variable domain DARVTQTPRHKVTEMGQEVTMRCQPILGHNTVFWYRQTMMQGLELLAYFRNRAPLDDSGMPKDRFSAEMPDATLATLKIQPSEPRDSAVYFCASGLGQVSSGELFFGEGSRLTVL.

V usage is TRBV7-2 and J usage is TRBJ2-1, with D possibly being TRBD2 (7 bases). This CDR3 comprises 14 residues. Germline-derived CDR1 and CDR2 are SGHTA and FQGNSA. V lost 9 bases, J lost 0 bases, and 12 bases lay in between. CDR3 nucleotide sequence: TGTGCCAGTGGGGGGGCGAGCTCCTACAATGAGCAGTTCTTC. Amino acids: CASGGASSYNEQFF.

V gene TRBV29-1 combines with J gene TRBJ1-1, with D perhaps TRBD1 (5 bases). CDR1 is SQVTM, CDR2 ANQGSEA, per germline. Between the trimmed V and J ends, which lost 4 bases and 1 base, there was a span of 19 bases. The CDR3 covers 16 residues. The CDR3 reads CSVAGGARGENTEAFF. The CDR3 DNA is TGCAGCGTTGCTGGTGGGGCAAGGGGCGAGAACACTGAAGCTTTCTTT.

The rearrangement uses TRBV4-1 and TRBJ2-3; the match to TRBD2 covers 7 bases. Germline assignment: CDR1 MGHRA and CDR2 YSYEKL. The junction had 10 bases not matched to a gene; V was cut back by 7 bases and J by 6 bases. The CDR3 has 14 residues. The CDR3 coding sequence is TGCGCCAGCAATTTGCGGGACTACAAGGATACGCAGTATTTT. This codes for CASNLRDYKDTQYF.

This sequence joins TRBV28 and TRBJ1-5; tentative D call: TRBD1 (5 bases). Per germline, CDR1 MDHEN and CDR2 SYDVKM. The V end was cut by 7 bases, the J end by 5 bases, with 18 bases between. CDR3 size: 15 residues. CDR3 sequence (DNA): TGTGCCAGCAAGGTGGGGGGAGGGGATTATCAGCCCCAGCATTTT. It encodes CASKVGGGDYQPQHF. Filled out from reference TRBV28 and TRBJ1-5, the complete variable domain reads DVKVTQSSRYLVKRTGEKVFLECVQDMDHENMFWYRQDPGLGLRLIYFSYDVKMKEKGDIPEGYSVSREKKERFSLILESASTNQTSMYLCASKVGGGDYQPQHFGDGTRLSIL.

V usage is TRBV19 and J usage is TRBJ1-1; the match to TRBD1 covers 9 bases. Per germline, CDR1 LNHDA and CDR2 SQIVND (reference sequence). The CDR3 is 15 residues long. V shed 4 bases and J 4 bases; nucleotides not matched to a gene: 7. The DNA of the CDR3 is TGTGCCAGTAGTAGACAAACAGGGGGCGTCACTGAAGCTTTCTTT. This codes for CASSRQTGGVTEAFF.